Below, one T cell receptor beta chain is given with its context. The germline V gene has CDR1 SGDLS and CDR2 YYNGEE. Trimming removed 0 bases from V and 0 bases from J, with 9 bases in between. There are 15 residues in the CDR3. The data belong to a study of blood T cell repertoires in COVID-19. At the level of the study: Sites across the United States, Italy and Spain contributed samples from acute and convalescent COVID-19. T cells, B-cell-depleted T cells, or PBMCs supplied cDNA or gDNA.

Study processing details: Amplification of reference gene primers was used by the study to estimate nucleated cell counts. Profiled with immunoSEQ multiplex PCR; TCRdb holds only in-frame clones, not every one. V and J calls and clone size are as listed in that table; D and trimming were resolved from the DNA. The sample records around 260,000 clones, about 90% being singletons. Sequenced material: peripheral blood. The chain links TRBV9 to TRBJ1-1, with D maybe TRBD1 (5 bases). This TCR was recovered from a woman aged 50 to 60 with acute or convalescent COVID-19. This chain's CDR3 is CASSVEPGVNTEAFF. In nucleotides, the CDR3 is TGTGCCAGCAGCGTAGAACCGGGGGTGAACACTGAAGCTTTCTTT. Full variable domain (rest looked up from reference TRBV9 and TRBJ1-1): DSGVTQTPKHLITATGQRVTLRCSPRSGDLSVYWYQQSLDQGLQFLIQYYNGEERAKGNILERFSAQQFPDLHSELNLSSLELGDSALYFCASSVEPGVNTEAFFGQGTRLTVV.